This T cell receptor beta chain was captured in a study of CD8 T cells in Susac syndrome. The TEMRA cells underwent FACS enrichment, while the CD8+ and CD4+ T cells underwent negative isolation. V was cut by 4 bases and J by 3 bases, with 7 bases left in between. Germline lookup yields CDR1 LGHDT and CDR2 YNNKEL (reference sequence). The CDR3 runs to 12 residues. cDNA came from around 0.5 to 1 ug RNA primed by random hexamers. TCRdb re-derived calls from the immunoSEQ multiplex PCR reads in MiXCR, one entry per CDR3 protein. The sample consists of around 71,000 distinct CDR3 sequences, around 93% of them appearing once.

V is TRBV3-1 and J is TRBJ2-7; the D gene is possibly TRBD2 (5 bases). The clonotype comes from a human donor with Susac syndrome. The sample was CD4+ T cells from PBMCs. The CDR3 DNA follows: TGTGCCAGCAGCCCCGGGATCTACGAGCAGTACTTC. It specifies CASSPGIYEQYF.